One sample yielded the 6 T cell receptor beta chains listed below, sequenced in a study of T cell changes during pregnancy in multiple sclerosis. The protocol was immunoSEQ multiplex PCR, while the TCRdb copy is restricted to in-frame clones and leaves out a portion. This table has about 60,000 clones, 95% to 97% appearing once. Sequenced here: CD8+ T cells from peripheral blood mononuclear cells, sampled after pregnancy. These receptors were obtained from a female donor with multiple sclerosis, enrolled in a pregnancy study.

V gene TRBV6-5 combines with J gene TRBJ1-2; D might be TRBD1 (5 bases). Germline CDR1 is MNHEY and CDR2 is SVGAGI. This CDR3 has 12 amino acids. V was trimmed by 2 bases and J by 7 bases, leaving 8 bases between them. The CDR3 nucleotides are TGTGCCAGCAGTTACGCGGGGGGTGGCTACACCTTC. This translates into CASSYAGGGYTF.

The rearrangement uses TRBV28 and TRBJ2-1; the D gene is possibly TRBD2 (5 bases). CDR3 size: 14 residues. Germline values: CDR1 MDHEN, CDR2 SYDVKM. V was trimmed by 4 bases and J by 8 bases, leaving 15 bases between them. The CDR3 DNA reads TGTGCCAGCAGTTGGGAGATTCGGTTTGATGAGCAGTTCTTC. Translated, it gives CASSWEIRFDEQFF.

This clone is a singleton in its sample. One end of the junction fails to match germline, which may point to a read error. The genes are TRBV7-7 and TRBJ2-2; D possibly corresponds to TRBD1 (6 bases). The length of the CDR3 is 11 residues. Germline V gene sequence: CDR1 SSHAT, CDR2 FNYEAQ (reference sequence). CDR3 sequence (DNA): TGTGCTAGCAGCGCAGGGGAGGAGCTGTTTTTT. It translates to CASSAGEELFF.

The chain employs TRBV9 and TRBJ2-2; D gene ambiguous. There are 13 residues in the CDR3. The germline V gene has CDR1 SGDLS and CDR2 YYNGEE. With 0 bases removed from V and 5 bases from J, the gap between germline ends came to 5 bases. The CDR3 loop reads CASSVALTGELFF. CDR3 sequence (DNA): TGTGCCAGCAGCGTAGCCCTAACCGGGGAGCTGTTTTTT.

The rearrangement joins TRBV15 to TRBJ2-1; a possible D gene is TRBD2 (6 bases). V was trimmed by 1 base and J by 5 bases, leaving 15 bases between them. Germline lookup yields CDR1 LNHNV and CDR2 YYDKDF (reference sequence). The CDR3 is made up of 16 amino acids. The CDR3 DNA is TGTGCCACCAGCAGAGGTGCGGGATCTCGTCACAATGAGCAGTTCTTC. Its protein product is CATSRGAGSRHNEQFF. The variable domain in full, completed from reference TRBV15 and TRBJ2-1, reads DAMVIQNPRYQVTQFGKPVTLSCSQTLNHNVMYWYQQKSSQAPKLLFHYYDKDFNNEADTPDNFQSRRPNTSFCFLDIRSPGLGDTAMYLCATSRGAGSRHNEQFFGPGTRLTVL.

V and J are TRBV27 and TRBJ1-2; TRBD1 is a possible D gene (5 bases). The CDR3 length is 13 residues. CDR1 MNHEY and CDR2 SMNVEV come from the germline V gene (reference sequence). The V gene lost 3 bases and the J gene lost 6 bases, with 11 bases spanning the gap. CDR3: CASSFSRDDGYTF. The CDR3 DNA reads as TGTGCCAGCAGTTTTTCCAGGGATGATGGCTACACCTTC.